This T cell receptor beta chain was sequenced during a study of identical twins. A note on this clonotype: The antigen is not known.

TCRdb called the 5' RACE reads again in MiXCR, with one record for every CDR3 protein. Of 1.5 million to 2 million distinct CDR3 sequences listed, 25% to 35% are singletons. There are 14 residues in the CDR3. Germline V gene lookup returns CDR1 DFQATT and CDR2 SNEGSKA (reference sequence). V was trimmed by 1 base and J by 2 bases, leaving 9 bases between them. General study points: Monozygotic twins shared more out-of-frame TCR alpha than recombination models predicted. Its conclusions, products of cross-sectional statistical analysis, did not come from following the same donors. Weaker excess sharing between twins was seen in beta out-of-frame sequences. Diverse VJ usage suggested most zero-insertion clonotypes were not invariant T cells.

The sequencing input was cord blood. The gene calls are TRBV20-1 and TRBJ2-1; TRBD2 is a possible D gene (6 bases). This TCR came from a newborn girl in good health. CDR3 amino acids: CSARAGAAYNEQFF. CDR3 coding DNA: TGCAGTGCTAGAGCGGGAGCCGCCTACAATGAGCAGTTCTTC.